This TCR beta chain was recorded in a study of blood T cell repertoires in COVID-19. Overall study: Acute and convalescent COVID-19 samples came from the United States, Italy and Spain. PBMCs, B-cell-depleted T cells, or T cells were the source of the cDNA or gDNA that made up the material.

The CDR3 runs to 14 residues. Germline CDR1 SEHNR, CDR2 FQNEAQ (reference sequence). The trim removed 2 bases at V and 6 bases at J, leaving 4 bases unmatched. Source study methods: Amplification from reference gene primers served as the basis for estimated nucleated cell counts. The data were produced by immunoSEQ multiplex PCR, yet TCRdb's version contains in-frame clones alone and is incomplete. V and J calls and clone size are those listed in that table; D and trimming were worked out from the DNA. The repertoire holds approximately 220,000 clones, with 84% as singletons. Sequencing was performed on peripheral blood. This sequence originates from an older woman who had recovered from COVID-19. The V gene is TRBV7-9, the J gene TRBJ2-5; TRBD1 aligns across 9 bases. Written as DNA, the CDR3 is TGTGCCAGCAGCTTAAGACAGGGGGGAAAGACCCAGTACTTC. The encoded protein is CASSLRQGGKTQYF.